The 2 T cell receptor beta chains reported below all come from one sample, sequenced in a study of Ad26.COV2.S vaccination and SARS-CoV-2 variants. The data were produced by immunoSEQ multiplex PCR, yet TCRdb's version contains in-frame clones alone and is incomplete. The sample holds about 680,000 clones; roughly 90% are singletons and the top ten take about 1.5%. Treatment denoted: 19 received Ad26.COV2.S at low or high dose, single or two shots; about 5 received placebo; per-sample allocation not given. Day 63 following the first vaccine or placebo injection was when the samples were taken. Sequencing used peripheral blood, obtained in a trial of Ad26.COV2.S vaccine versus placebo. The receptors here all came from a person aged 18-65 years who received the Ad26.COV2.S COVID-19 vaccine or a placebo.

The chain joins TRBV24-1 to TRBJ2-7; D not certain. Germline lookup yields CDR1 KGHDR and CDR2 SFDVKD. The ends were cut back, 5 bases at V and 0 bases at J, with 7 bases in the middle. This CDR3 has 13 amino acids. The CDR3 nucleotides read TGTGCCACCAGTGCTTACAGCTCCTACGAGCAGTACTTC. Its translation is CATSAYSSYEQYF.

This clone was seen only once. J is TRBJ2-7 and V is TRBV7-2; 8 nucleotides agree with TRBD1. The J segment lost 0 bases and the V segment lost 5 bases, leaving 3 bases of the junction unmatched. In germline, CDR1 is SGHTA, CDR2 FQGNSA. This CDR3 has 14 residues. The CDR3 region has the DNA TGTGCCAGCAGCACGACAGGGGCCTCCTACGAGCAGTACTTC. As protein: CASSTTGASYEQYF. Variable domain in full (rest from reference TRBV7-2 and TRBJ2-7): GAGVSQSPSNKVTEKGKDVELRCDPISGHTALYWYRQSLGQGLEFLIYFQGNSAPDKSGLPSDRFSAERTGGSVSTLTIQRTQQEDSAVYLCASSTTGASYEQYFGPGTRLTVT.